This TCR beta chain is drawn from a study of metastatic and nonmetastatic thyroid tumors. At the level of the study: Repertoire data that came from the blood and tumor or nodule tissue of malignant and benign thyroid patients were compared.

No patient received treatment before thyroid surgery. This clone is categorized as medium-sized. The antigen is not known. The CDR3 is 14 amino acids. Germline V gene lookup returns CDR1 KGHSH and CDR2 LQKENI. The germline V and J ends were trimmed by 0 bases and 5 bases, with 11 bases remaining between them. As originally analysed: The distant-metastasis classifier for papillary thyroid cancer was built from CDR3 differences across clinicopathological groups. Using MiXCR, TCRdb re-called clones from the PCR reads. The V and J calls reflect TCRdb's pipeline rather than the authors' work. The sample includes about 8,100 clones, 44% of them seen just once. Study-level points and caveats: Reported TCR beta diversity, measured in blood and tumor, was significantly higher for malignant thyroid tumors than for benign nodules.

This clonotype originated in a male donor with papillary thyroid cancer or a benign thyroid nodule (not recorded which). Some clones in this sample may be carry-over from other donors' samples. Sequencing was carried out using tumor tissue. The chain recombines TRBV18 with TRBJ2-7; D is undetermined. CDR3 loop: CASSPPARLNEQYF. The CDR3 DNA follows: TGTGCCAGCTCACCACCGGCCCGGCTCAACGAGCAGTACTTC.